This TCR beta chain was obtained from a study of OX40 agonist ivuxolimab in advanced cancers. Background on the study: Averaging 60 years in age, with a range of about 23 to 90, the cohort was approximately 83% male. One hepatocellular carcinoma and a couple of cutaneous melanoma patients partially responded. Anti-PD-1, anti-PD-L1 or anti-CTLA-4 therapy given earlier was allowed, and around 40% had some.

Sequencing used immunoSEQ multiplex PCR; TCRdb keeps in-frame clones, though not all of them. The table records around 67,000 clones, about 80% of them present only once. Points on this clone: No antigen is known for it.

Study-level points and caveats: Researchers did not determine the expanded peripheral T cells' antigen specificity.

This clonotype was sampled from an adult with an advanced solid tumor such as melanoma, head and neck, liver or kidney cancer. The sequencing used CD4+ or CD8+ T cells sorted from blood, collected in a trial of the OX40 agonist ivuxolimab.

The CDR3 region is CACLGGGGYYSYNEQFF. DNA for the CDR3: TGTGCCTGCTTGGGGGGAGGGGGCTACTATTCCTACAATGAGCAGTTCTTC. This sequence joins TRBV30 and TRBJ2-1; the D call may be TRBD1 or TRBD2 (7 bases each). Trimming left V 6 bases short and J 1 base short, with 22 bases between. The CDR3 totals 17 residues. Per the germline V gene, CDR1 is GTSNPN and CDR2 is SVGIG (reference sequence).